This TCR beta chain emerged from a study of read filtering for tumor transcriptome and immune sequencing. Molecular barcoded adaptors covering alpha/delta and beta/gamma chains were used on around 400 ng RNA. TCRdb reprocessed the reads via MiXCR and lists one record per CDR3 protein. The sample includes over 90,000 distinct CDR3 sequences, 20% to 25% of them seen just once. The CDR3 length is 16 residues. Germline CDR1 reads SGHRS; CDR2 reads YFSETQ. V lost 0 bases to trimming and J lost 0 bases, with 11 bases between them. Overall study findings and caveats: Compared with RNA-seq, IR-seq gave much higher clonotype depth and reliability.

This clonotype appeared many times. Its antigen is unknown. The sample was a population of CD138-negative cells sorted from bone marrow. The V and J genes are TRBV5-1 and TRBJ2-3; D might be TRBD2 (5 bases). The source of this sequence is a donor aged 40 or over with multiple myeloma. The CDR3 DNA is TGCGCCAGCAGCTTGGTGGGGAGATCTAGCACAGATACGCAGTATTTT. Translation: CASSLVGRSSTDTQYF.